The clone carrying this T cell receptor (beta chain) was observed a few times. The trim removed 5 bases at V and 5 bases at J, leaving 3 bases unmatched. Germline lookup yields CDR1 SEHNR and CDR2 FQNEAQ (reference sequence). The CDR3 length is 12 residues. Unique molecular identifiers were incorporated into the prepared TCRbeta library. Via MiXCR, TCRdb re-called the PCR reads, giving one row per CDR3 protein. Of 350,000 to 450,000 distinct CDR3 sequences listed, about a fifth are singletons. These data are taken from a study of T-cell reconstitution after alpha-beta-depleted transplantation in children.

This sample comprised PBMCs from the stem cell graft donor, obtained from the stem cell graft. The sequence was collected from a human donor who donated a stem cell graft to a child with acute myeloid leukemia. The chain has TRBV7-9 and TRBJ2-7, with 7 bases that match TRBD1. The CDR3 protein is CASSLDRNEQYF. CDR3 DNA: TGTGCCAGCAGCCTGGACAGGAACGAGCAGTACTTC.